These T cell receptor beta chains were read from a single sample in a study of pediatric ulcerative colitis. Measured with immunoSEQ multiplex PCR; TCRdb has only the in-frame clones, and not every one. The sample records tens of thousands of clones, 65% to 85% being singletons. The sample was gut tissue. The receptor set was obtained from a boy younger than 18 with severe ulcerative colitis. Both conserved end residues are part of each CDR3. Each record gives: J gene, D gene, CDR3 length, V gene, clone size, CDR3 DNA, CDR3 protein. A D gene is named only where the DNA matches it firmly. Not every row has a clone size; where given, it reads once, few, many or a size class.

TRBJ2-5	TRBD2	17	TRBV4-2	-	TGTGCCAGCAGCCAAGAAGGCTGGGCCAGCGGGGAAGAGACCCAGTACTTC	CASSQEGWASGEETQYF
TRBJ1-2	TRBD1	15	TRBV11-1	-	TGTGCCAGCAGCCCTAACGCCGGGACAGGGGAAGGCTACACCTTC	CASSPNAGTGEGYTF
TRBJ2-2	TRBD1	17	TRBV10-1	-	TGCGCCAGCAGTAATACAGGGGCCGCCACGAACACCGGGGAGCTGTTTTTT	CASSNTGAATNTGELFF
TRBJ1-2	TRBD1	15	TRBV28	-	TGTGCCAGCCGAGAAGGGACAGCGACTAACTATGGCTACACCTTC	CASREGTATNYGYTF
TRBJ1-1	-	13	TRBV10-1	-	TGCGCCAGCCGACGGGGGCTAAACACTGAAGCTTTCTTT	CASRRGLNTEAFF
TRBJ1-2	-	13	TRBV29-1	-	TGCAGCGTTGTTCAGGTTTCTAACTATGGCTACACCTTC	CSVVQVSNYGYTF
TRBJ2-3	-	13	TRBV11-3	-	TGTGCCAGCAGCTCATCCAACACAGATACGCAGTATTTT	CASSSSNTDTQYF
TRBJ2-5	-	11	TRBV13	-	TGTGCCAGCAGCAACCAAGAGACCCAGTACTTC	CASSNQETQYF
TRBJ1-2	-	14	TRBV4-1	-	TGCGCCAGCAGCCTAGCAACAGAAAACTATGGCTACACCTTC	CASSLATENYGYTF
TRBJ2-1	-	15	TRBV23-1	-	TGCGCCAGCAGTCAGTTCTACAGATGGAACAATGAGCAGTTCTTC	CASSQFYRWNNEQFF
TRBJ2-1	TRBD1	14	TRBV10-3	-	TGTGCCATCAGAGATACAGGGGCCTACAATGAGCAGTTCTTC	CAIRDTGAYNEQFF
TRBJ1-5	-	13	TRBV30	-	TGTGCCTGGAGGGGGGGGACTCATCAGCCCCAGCATTTT	CAWRGGTHQPQHF
TRBJ2-5	-	15	TRBV5-5	few	TGTGCCAGCAGCTTGTTTGTGGACCGCCCGGAGACCCAGTACTTC	CASSLFVDRPETQYF
TRBJ1-5	-	15	TRBV6-1	-	TGTGCCAGCAGTGAAGGGAAATATAGCAATCAGCCCCAGCATTTT	CASSEGKYSNQPQHF
TRBJ2-7	-	13	TRBV6-1	-	TGTGCCAGCCACGACAGGCCCAGGTACGAGCAGTACTTC	CASHDRPRYEQYF
TRBJ1-2	TRBD1	13	TRBV6-5	-	TGTGCCAGCAGTATAGGGGGCAACTATGGCTACACCTTC	CASSIGGNYGYTF
TRBJ2-5	-	11	TRBV27	few	TGTGCCAGCAGGGGCCCTAGGGCCCAGTACTTC	CASRGPRAQYF
TRBJ1-4	-	13	TRBV9	-	TGTGCCAGCAGCCCCGCCGATAATGAAAAACTGTTTTTT	CASSPADNEKLFF
TRBJ2-5	-	14	TRBV21-1	-	TGTGCCAGCAGCACCCGCGCGTTAAGGGAGACCCAGTACTTC	CASSTRALRETQYF
TRBJ2-7	-	13	TRBV13	-	TGTGCCAGCAGCTTAGATACAGCATACGAGCAGTACTTC	CASSLDTAYEQYF
TRBJ2-1	TRBD2	18	TRBV19	-	TGTGCCAGTAGTATAGACCCACTAGCGGTTAGCTCCTACAATGAGCAGTTCTTC	CASSIDPLAVSSYNEQFF
TRBJ2-2	-	17	TRBV13	-	TGTGCCAGCAGCTTAGCGTCCCTGAACAGGCTCACCGGGGAGCTGTTTTTT	CASSLASLNRLTGELFF
TRBJ2-7	-	11	TRBV20-1	few	TGCAGTGGGTCAGGGGATAGCGAGCAGTACTTC	CSGSGDSEQYF
TRBJ1-1	-	15	TRBV19	-	TGTGCCAGTAGTATAGTCCTTGGAATGAACACTGAAGCTTTCTTT	CASSIVLGMNTEAFF
TRBJ2-6	-	17	TRBV4-1	-	TGCGCCAGCAGCCAAGTAGGACGTTCTCGTGGGGCCAACGTCCTGACTTTC	CASSQVGRSRGANVLTF
TRBJ1-3	-	17	TRBV5-1	-	TGCGCCAGCAGCTTGCCGGACAGTGATTCTTCTGAAAACACCATATATTTT	CASSLPDSDSSENTIYF
TRBJ1-1	TRBD1	15	TRBV25-1	-	TGTGCCAGCAGTGAATACGGGCAGGGGGGGACTGAAGCTTTCTTT	CASSEYGQGGTEAFF
TRBJ1-4	-	15	TRBV11-2	-	TGTGCCAGCAGCTTAGTGGGAGGGACTAATGAAAAACTGTTTTTT	CASSLVGGTNEKLFF
TRBJ1-4	-	13	TRBV9	-	TGTGCCAGCAGCGTCGCACGGACTGAACAACTGTTTTTT	CASSVARTEQLFF
TRBJ1-2	TRBD1	15	TRBV6-1	-	TGTGCCAGCAGTGACCACGACAGGGAAGACTATGGCTACACCTTC	CASSDHDREDYGYTF
TRBJ2-3	-	15	TRBV2	-	TGTGCCAGCAGGAGATCGATCGAAGGCAGCGATACGCAGTATTTT	CASRRSIEGSDTQYF
TRBJ2-2	TRBD1	17	TRBV7-9	-	TGTGCCAGCACCGGGACAGGGGGCGTTTCCCGGACCGGGGAGCTGTTTTTT	CASTGTGGVSRTGELFF
TRBJ2-5	-	11	TRBV2	-	TGTGCCAGCAGGCTGGTGGAGACCCAGTACTTC	CASRLVETQYF
TRBJ2-2	TRBD1	15	TRBV6-5	-	TGTGCCAGCAGGGGACAGGGTGCGTACACCGGGGAGCTGTTTTTT	CASRGQGAYTGELFF
TRBJ1-2	-	13	TRBV6-6	-	TGTGCCAGCTTTACTCTCAGGGGCTATGGCTACACCTTC	CASFTLRGYGYTF
TRBJ2-3	-	13	TRBV5-1	few	TGCGCCAGCAGCTTCGGAGTGGGAGATACGCAGTATTTT	CASSFGVGDTQYF
TRBJ1-2	-	13	TRBV6-1	-	TGTGCCAGCAGTGAACGCGGGGGTCATGGCTACACCTTC	CASSERGGHGYTF
TRBJ1-1	-	13	TRBV6-6	-	TGTGCCAGCAGTTACTCAATGAACACTGAAGCTTTCTTT	CASSYSMNTEAFF
TRBJ1-1	-	13	TRBV10-1	few	TGCGCCAGCAGTGAGAAGAGGGGGACTGAAGCTTTCTTT	CASSEKRGTEAFF
TRBJ1-6	-	12	TRBV14	-	TGTGCCAGCAGCCAGCTCAACTCACCCCTCCACTTT	CASSQLNSPLHF
TRBJ2-4	-	14	TRBV30	few	TGTGCCTGGAGTTGGGCGGGGATCCAAAACATTCAGTACTTC	CAWSWAGIQNIQYF
TRBJ2-1	-	16	TRBV11-2	-	TGTGCCAGCAGTTTCGACCGCGAAGTAGCCTACACTGAGCAGTTCTTC	CASSFDREVAYTEQFF
TRBJ2-1	-	15	TRBV7-9	-	TGTGCCAGCAGCGGACGGGTGGGGGCGCACAATGAGCAGTTCTTC	CASSGRVGAHNEQFF
TRBJ2-7	-	14	TRBV4-1	few	TGCGCCAGCAGCCAAGATGAACGAACCTACGAGCAGTACTTC	CASSQDERTYEQYF
TRBJ1-1	-	12	TRBV29-1	-	TGCAGCGGATCGACAGCGAACACTGAAGCTTTCTTT	CSGSTANTEAFF